Included here is one T cell receptor (beta chain) sequence, with context. What it binds is unknown. This specimen belongs to a study of radiation and T cells in renal cell carcinoma. Overall study: Nephrectomy followed 15 Gy stereotactic body radiation by 4 weeks. Study results and limitations: Top tumor clonotypes rose in blood 2 weeks post-radiation, then contracted.

Repertoires were generated with immunoSEQ multiplex PCR, while TCRdb's copy carries only in-frame clones and drops some. Here the sample spans about 22,000 clones, 80% being singletons. The CDR3 has 14 amino acids. V trimming: 0 bases; J trimming: 2 bases; junction bases outside the gene matches: 2. Germline CDR1 SGHDT, CDR2 YYEEEE. Time point given: baseline pretreatment blood. Treatment defined: 15 Gy SBRT to primary tumor, nephrectomy 4 weeks later. The patient's renal cell carcinoma had clear cell pathology. The chain employs TRBV5-6 and TRBJ2-7; TRBD2 aligns across 7 bases. The specimen comprised blood, sampled from a patient whose treatment included radiotherapy and nephrectomy. The TCR sequence derives from a man aged 55-75 years with renal cell carcinoma. CDR3 region: CASSLVGGTYEQYF. In nucleotides, the CDR3 is TGTGCCAGCAGCTTGGTGGGAGGGACCTACGAGCAGTACTTC.